The present TCR beta chain was sequenced within a study of blood T cell repertoires in COVID-19. In germline, CDR1 is MGHRA, CDR2 YSYEKL. Trimming cost V 4 bases and J 0 bases; bases outside gene matches: 14. This CDR3 is built from 19 residues. Clones were sequenced by immunoSEQ multiplex PCR, and TCRdb holds only the in-frame ones, with some missing. Altogether approximately 250,000 clones are present, about 87% being singletons, with the ten largest covering around 5%. What was sequenced was peripheral blood. V gene TRBV4-1 combines with J gene TRBJ2-3, with 9 bases aligning to TRBD2. This receptor was taken from a woman aged 60-75 years with COVID-19, enrolled during active disease. CDR3 in amino acids: CASSPLFFPSGVSTDTQYF. CDR3 DNA sequence: TGCGCCAGCAGCCCGCTATTCTTTCCTAGCGGGGTTAGCACAGATACGCAGTATTTT.